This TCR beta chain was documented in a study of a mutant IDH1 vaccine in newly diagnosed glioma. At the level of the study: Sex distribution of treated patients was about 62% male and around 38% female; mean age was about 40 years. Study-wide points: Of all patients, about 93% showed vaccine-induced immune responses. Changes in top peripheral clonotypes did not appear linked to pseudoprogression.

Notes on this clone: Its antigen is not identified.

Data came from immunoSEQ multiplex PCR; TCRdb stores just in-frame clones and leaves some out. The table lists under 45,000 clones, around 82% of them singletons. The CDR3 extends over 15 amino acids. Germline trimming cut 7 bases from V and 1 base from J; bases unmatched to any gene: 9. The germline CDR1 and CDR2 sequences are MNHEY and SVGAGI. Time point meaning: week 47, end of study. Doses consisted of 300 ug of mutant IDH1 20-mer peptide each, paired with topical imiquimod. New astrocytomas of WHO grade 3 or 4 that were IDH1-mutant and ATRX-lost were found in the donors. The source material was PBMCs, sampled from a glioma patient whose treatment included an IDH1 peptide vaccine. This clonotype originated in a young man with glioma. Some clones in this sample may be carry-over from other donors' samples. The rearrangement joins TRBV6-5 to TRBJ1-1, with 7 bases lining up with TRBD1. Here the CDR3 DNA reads TGTGCCAGCACCCAGGACAGGTGGGCGAACACTGAAGCTTTCTTT. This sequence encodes CASTQDRWANTEAFF.